The 23 T cell receptor beta chains presented below share a single source sample, sequenced in a study of cytomegalovirus exposure and HLA in healthy donors. The primer mix had 60 Vbeta and 13 Jbeta primers. The method was immunoSEQ multiplex PCR; TCRdb's version includes in-frame clones alone and lacks a portion of them. This sample has about 160,000 clones, with 60% to 85% found just once. Sequences were obtained from PBMCs. The receptors derive from a woman between 50 and 59 years old in good health and CMV-seropositive.

This chain uses TRBV27 with TRBJ1-2, with a possible D match to TRBD1 (5 bases). The germline V and J ends were trimmed by 5 bases and 5 bases, with 15 bases remaining between them. This CDR3 has 14 residues. The germline gives CDR1 MNHEY, CDR2 SMNVEV (reference sequence). In DNA, the CDR3 is TGTGCCAGCAGTCCCCGGGGGGGGAGGTATGGCTACACCTTC. Protein product: CASSPRGGRYGYTF.

The chain combines TRBV1 with TRBJ2-7; the table's TRBD1 call for D was not verified on the DNA. TRBV1 counts as a pseudogene. The CDR3 is made up of 15 amino acids. DNA of the CDR3: TGCACCAGCTGGACAATCCCCCCTCCATTCTACGAGCAGTACTTC. Its protein product is CTSWTIPPPFYEQYF.

This clone was seen once. CDR3 DNA: TGTGCCAGCAGCTTAGTCGGGACAGGGGGTGAGAAGCCCCAGCATTTT. This encodes CASSLVGTGGEKPQHF. This sequence joins TRBV7-2 and TRBJ1-5; 11 nucleotides agree with TRBD1. The CDR3 length is 16 residues. The V gene end was trimmed by 1 base and the J gene end by 8 bases; junction bases not matched to a gene: 7. CDR1 SGHTA and CDR2 FQGNSA come from the germline V gene.

The V and J genes are TRBV9 and TRBJ2-5, with D possibly matching TRBD1 (6 bases). The CDR3 contains 18 residues. Germline CDR1 is SGDLS and CDR2 is YYNGEE. V was cut by 2 bases and J by 2 bases, with 22 bases left in between. Here the CDR3 reads CASSVTSSGALLQETQYF. The CDR3 DNA reads as TGTGCCAGCAGCGTGACCTCTTCAGGGGCCCTCCTACAAGAGACCCAGTACTTC.

This clone was recorded a few times. The chain couples TRBV4-3 to TRBJ1-4; tentatively, D is TRBD1 (6 bases). V was pared by 0 bases and J by 3 bases, with 11 bases between. The CDR3 length is 16 residues. Germline loops: CDR1 LGHNA, CDR2 YSLEER. CDR3 nucleotide sequence: TGCGCCAGCAGCCAAGAAGGGAACAGGGCTAATGAAAAACTGTTTTTT. Encoded protein: CASSQEGNRANEKLFF.

The rearrangement joins TRBV9 to TRBJ2-5; 8 bases agree with TRBD2. Germline lookup yields CDR1 SGDLS and CDR2 YYNGEE. The CDR3 has 15 amino acids. V was pared by 0 bases and J by 5 bases, with 6 bases of the junction left unmatched. CDR3 sequence (DNA): TGTGCCAGCAGCGTAGAAAGCGGGGGTGGCGAGACCCAGTACTTC. Residues: CASSVESGGGETQYF.

The V call is TRBV7-2, the J call TRBJ2-3, with unresolved D. Germline CDR1 SGHTA, CDR2 FQGNSA. V shed 1 base and J shed 0 bases, with 8 bases lying between them. The CDR3 is made up of 15 amino acids. The CDR3 region is CASSLDGTSTDTQYF. DNA for the CDR3: TGTGCCAGCAGCTTAGACGGTACTAGCACAGATACGCAGTATTTT.

The CDR3 region is CASSARDGGYEQYF. CDR3 coding DNA: TGTGCCAGCAGCGCCAGGGACGGGGGCTACGAGCAGTACTTC. The V call is TRBV9, the J call TRBJ2-7; D is possibly TRBD2 (6 bases). V was shortened by 3 bases and J by 3 bases, with 13 bases between the two germline ends. Germline lookup yields CDR1 SGDLS and CDR2 YYNGEE. CDR3 size: 14 residues.

The gene calls are TRBV9 and TRBJ2-3, with D perhaps matching TRBD1 (6 bases). This CDR3 contains 16 residues. The V end was cut by 0 bases, the J end by 0 bases, with 11 bases between. Germline V gene lookup returns CDR1 SGDLS and CDR2 YYNGEE. This CDR3 reads CASSVVAGASTDTQYF. For the CDR3, the DNA is TGTGCCAGCAGCGTAGTCGCAGGGGCTAGCACAGATACGCAGTATTTT.

This clone was seen a few times. The rearrangement uses TRBV7-2 and TRBJ1-2, with 10 bases that match TRBD1. J gave up 7 bases and V 5 bases, and 13 bases lay outside the gene matches. Germline V CDR1 and CDR2: SGHTA, FQGNSA. The CDR3 loop spans 16 amino acids. The CDR3 region has the DNA TGTGCCAGCAGCCCCCCCCCGGGACAGGGGCGGGGTGGCTACACCTTC. Translating it yields CASSPPPGQGRGGYTF.

The chain employs TRBV30 and TRBJ2-2; D remains unclear. V was clipped by 2 bases and J by 7 bases, with 17 bases between them. The CDR3 is made up of 15 amino acids. CDR1 GTSNPN and CDR2 SVGIG come from the germline V gene (reference sequence). For the CDR3, the DNA is TGTGCCTGGAGTTTCCCGCGTAGATTCGTCGGGGAGCTGTTTTTT. It yields the protein CAWSFPRRFVGELFF.

The rearrangement links TRBV7-9 to TRBJ2-1, with D possibly TRBD1 on 5 matching bases. Germline V CDR1 and CDR2: SEHNR, FQNEAQ (reference sequence). V lost 3 bases to trimming and J lost 9 bases, with 9 bases between them. The CDR3 runs to 12 residues. The CDR3 sequence is CASSLTDSEQFF. DNA for the CDR3: TGTGCCAGCAGCTTGACAGACAGTGAGCAGTTCTTC. Using reference TRBV7-9 and TRBJ2-1 for the parts outside the CDR3, the full variable domain is DTGVSQNPRHKITKRGQNVTFRCDPISEHNRLYWYRQTLGQGPEFLTYFQNEAQLEKSRLLSDRFSAERPKGSFSTLEIQRTEQGDSAMYLCASSLTDSEQFFGPGTRLTVL.

The rearrangement links TRBV10-3 to TRBJ1-1; TRBD1 aligns across 8 bases. With 6 bases clipped from V and 3 bases from J, the junction kept 9 bases outside the gene matches. The CDR3 is made up of 15 amino acids. Germline CDR1 reads ENHRY; CDR2 reads SYGVKD. As DNA, the CDR3 is TGTGCCATCAGCCTCGCAGGGGGCTGGGACACTGAAGCTTTCTTT. The encoded protein is CAISLAGGWDTEAFF.

CDR3 region: CASSKRQGSYEQYF. DNA for the CDR3: TGTGCCAGCAGTAAACGACAGGGCTCCTACGAGCAGTACTTC. The chain uses TRBV27 and TRBJ2-7; TRBD1 aligns across 7 bases. This CDR3 has 14 amino acids. Germline CDR1 MNHEY, CDR2 SMNVEV (reference sequence). With V trimmed by 5 bases and J by 0 bases, 4 bases remained unmatched.

The rearrangement links TRBV18 to TRBJ2-7; no definite D call. The germline CDR1 and CDR2 sequences are KGHSH and LQKENI. The CDR3 has 13 residues. The germline V and J ends were trimmed by 0 bases and 5 bases, with 8 bases remaining between them. The CDR3: CASSPPVRDEQYF. In nucleotides, the CDR3 is TGTGCCAGCTCACCACCAGTCCGGGACGAGCAGTACTTC.

V gene TRBV28 combines with J gene TRBJ2-2; 12 nucleotides line up with TRBD2. Germline V gene lookup returns CDR1 MDHEN and CDR2 SYDVKM. With V trimmed by 4 bases and J by 7 bases, 10 bases remained unmatched. The CDR3 runs 17 residues. The CDR3 DNA is TGTGCCAGCAGTTCCCTCGGACTAGCGGGAAGCGGCGGGGAGCTGTTTTTT. Translating gives CASSSLGLAGSGGELFF.

This chain uses TRBV5-1 with TRBJ1-5; D may be TRBD1 (6 bases). V shed 0 bases and J shed 10 bases, with 14 bases lying between them. The CDR3 has 14 amino acids. Per germline, CDR1 SGHRS and CDR2 YFSETQ. CDR3 bases: TGCGCCAGCAGCTTGGAAGGAGCAGGGGACCCCCAGCATTTT. It encodes CASSLEGAGDPQHF.

J is TRBJ2-7 and V is TRBV5-4; D may be TRBD2 (6 bases). Per the germline V gene, CDR1 is SGHNT and CDR2 is YYREEE (reference sequence). The CDR3 extends over 16 amino acids. The ends were cut back, 0 bases at V and 3 bases at J, with 16 bases in the middle. The CDR3 DNA is TGTGCCAGCAGCTTGGGTGCCGGGCGGAGGGTCTACGAGCAGTACTTC. It encodes CASSLGAGRRVYEQYF.

This clone was seen only a few times. The junction departs from germline at one end; a sequencing error may be responsible. This chain joins TRBV5-1 and TRBJ2-6; TRBD1 matches at 7 bases. CDR3 length: 18 residues. Germline V gives CDR1 SGHRS, CDR2 YFSETQ. CDR3 amino acids: CASSFTGAFRSGANGLTF. The CDR3 bases are TGCGCCAGCAGCTTTACAGGGGCTTTTCGATCTGGGGCCAACGGCCTGACTTTC.

This chain connects TRBV28 to TRBJ1-5; D is perhaps TRBD1 (6 bases). The V gene lost 11 bases and the J gene lost 7 bases, with 15 bases spanning the gap. CDR3 length: 12 amino acids. Germline CDR1 is MDHEN and CDR2 is SYDVKM. The CDR3 DNA sequence: TGTGCCCTCGGGGGGGGCAGCCAGCCCCAGCATTTT. Translated, it gives CALGGGSQPQHF.

J is TRBJ1-2 and V is TRBV9; 8 bases are a match to TRBD1. V lost 4 bases to trimming and J lost 5 bases; unmatched junction nucleotides: 10. The CDR3 totals 15 residues. Per germline, CDR1 SGDLS and CDR2 YYNGEE. CDR3 nucleotide sequence: TGTGCCAGCAGCCTAGAAGGACAGGGAGGATATGGCTACACCTTC. It yields the protein CASSLEGQGGYGYTF. Using reference TRBV9 and TRBJ1-2 for the parts outside the CDR3, the full variable domain is DSGVTQTPKHLITATGQRVTLRCSPRSGDLSVYWYQQSLDQGLQFLIQYYNGEERAKGNILERFSAQQFPDLHSELNLSSLELGDSALYFCASSLEGQGGYGYTFGSGTRLTVV.

The rearrangement joins TRBV5-4 to TRBJ2-2, with 8 bases that match TRBD2. The V and J ends lost 5 bases and 1 base, in that order; junction bases with no gene match: 4. Germline V CDR1 and CDR2: SGHNT, YYREEE (reference sequence). The CDR3 is 15 residues long. CDR3 DNA: TGTGCCAGCAGGACCCGGGGGGGGAACACCGGGGAGCTGTTTTTT. It encodes CASRTRGGNTGELFF. The whole variable domain, remainder taken from reference TRBV5-4 and TRBJ2-2, is ETGVTQSPTHLIKTRGQQVTLRCSSQSGHNTVSWYQQALGQGPQFIFQYYREEENGRGNFPPRFSGLQFPNYSSELNVNALELDDSALYLCASRTRGGNTGELFFGEGSRLTVL.

This clone appeared a few times. This rearrangement joins TRBV7-9 to TRBJ2-3, with D perhaps TRBD2 (6 bases). The germline gives CDR1 SEHNR, CDR2 FQNEAQ (reference sequence). The CDR3 covers 14 residues. V lost 1 base to trimming and J lost 1 base, with 6 bases between them. CDR3 DNA sequence: TGTGCCAGCAGCTTAGTAGCGGGCACAGATACGCAGTATTTT. Translating it yields CASSLVAGTDTQYF.